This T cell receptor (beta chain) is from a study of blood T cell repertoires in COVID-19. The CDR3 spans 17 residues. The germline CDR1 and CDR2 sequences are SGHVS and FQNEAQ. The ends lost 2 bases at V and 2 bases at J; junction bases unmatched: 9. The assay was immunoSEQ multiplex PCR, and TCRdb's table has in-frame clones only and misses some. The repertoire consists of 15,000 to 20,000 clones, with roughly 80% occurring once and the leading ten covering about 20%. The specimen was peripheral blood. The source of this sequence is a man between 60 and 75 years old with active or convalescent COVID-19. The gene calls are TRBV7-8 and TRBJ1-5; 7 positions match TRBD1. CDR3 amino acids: CASSLIGLGTGNQPQHF. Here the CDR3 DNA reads TGTGCCAGCAGCTTAATAGGGCTAGGGACAGGCAATCAGCCCCAGCATTTT.